Presented here are 21 T cell receptor beta chains from one specimen sequenced in a study of metastatic and nonmetastatic thyroid tumors. TCRdb called clones again from the PCR reads with MiXCR. There are about 39,000 clones in the sample; roughly a sixth occur only once, and around 4% lies in the top ten. No treatment had been given to any patient before thyroid surgery. The sequencing sample was made of blood. The receptor source for this set is a female donor with papillary thyroid cancer or a benign thyroid nodule (not recorded which). Some clones in this sample may be carry-over from other donors' samples.

Judged by abundance, this clone is medium-sized (0.01 to 0.1%). V and J are TRBV19 and TRBJ2-7; D might be TRBD2 (5 bases). V shed 6 bases and J shed 0 bases, with 12 bases lying between them. CDR1 and CDR2 from the germline V gene are LNHDA and SQIVND (reference sequence). CDR3 length: 14 amino acids. Written as DNA, the CDR3 is TGTGCCAGTAGCGGGCGCGGGTACTCCTACGAGCAGTACTTC. Translated, it gives CASSGRGYSYEQYF.

This clone occurred many times. The same CDR3 can be traced to other DNA sequences in this sample. This rearrangement joins TRBV20-1 to TRBJ2-4; D is ambiguous. V dropped 4 bases and J dropped 3 bases, with 22 bases sitting between them. This CDR3 contains 17 residues. Germline V gene sequence: CDR1 DFQATT, CDR2 SNEGSKA (reference sequence). The CDR3 loop reads CSANLFSPPEGKNIQYF. The CDR3 region has the DNA TGCAGTGCTAATTTGTTTTCCCCCCCGGAAGGCAAAAACATTCAGTACTTC.

This clone was seen more than once but under ten times. This may stem from a read error, because a much larger clone lies one nucleotide away. The chain has TRBV11-2 and TRBJ2-3; TRBD2 matches at 7 bases. There are 14 residues in the CDR3. The germline gives CDR1 SGHAT, CDR2 FQNNGV. After removal of 1 base from V and 5 bases from J, the junction contained 3 bases not matched to a gene. CDR3 sequence (DNA): TGTGCCAGCAGCTTAGGCGGGGGATTAGATACGCAGTATTTT. Its protein product is CASSLGGGLDTQYF.

This clone came up many times. CDR3 sequence reads: CASSPGQGGSNTIYF. CDR3 bases: TGTGCCAGCAGCCCGGGACAGGGTGGGAGCAACACCATATATTTT. The rearrangement joins TRBV7-9 to TRBJ1-3; 9 bases agree with TRBD1. The CDR3 loop spans 15 amino acids. Trimming removed 5 bases from V and 7 bases from J; junction bases left unmatched: 9. Germline-derived CDR1 and CDR2 are SEHNR and FQNEAQ (reference sequence).

This clone was found many times. The chain joins TRBV5-6 to TRBJ2-3; D is undetermined. Germline CDR1 is SGHDT and CDR2 is YYEEEE. The CDR3 is made up of 15 amino acids. V was pared by 3 bases and J by 4 bases, with 15 bases between. CDR3 nucleotides: TGTGCCAGCAGCTGGCCCTCGGCGGAGCCAGATACGCAGTATTTT. Its translation is CASSWPSAEPDTQYF.

The chain has TRBV11-2 and TRBJ2-7; tentatively, D is TRBD2 (5 bases). The CDR3 extends over 14 amino acids. In germline, CDR1 is SGHAT, CDR2 FQNNGV. Trimming removed 1 base at V and 0 bases at J, with 7 bases between. For the CDR3, the DNA is TGTGCCAGCAGCTTAGGACGGGACTCCTACGAGCAGTACTTC. This gives the protein CASSLGRDSYEQYF. The whole variable domain, remainder taken from reference TRBV11-2 and TRBJ2-7, is EAGVAQSPRYKIIEKRQSVAFWCNPISGHATLYWYQQILGQGPKLLIQFQNNGVVDDSQLPKDRFSAERLKGVDSTLKIQPAKLEDSAVYLCASSLGRDSYEQYFGPGTRLTVT.

This chain connects TRBV11-2 to TRBJ2-1; perhaps TRBD2 as D (5 bases). V was clipped by 7 bases and J by 7 bases, with 17 bases between them. Germline assignment: CDR1 SGHAT and CDR2 FQNNGV. The length of the CDR3 is 14 residues. CDR3 amino acids: CASNTGPPGNEQFF. CDR3 in DNA: TGTGCCAGCAATACCGGCCCCCCGGGAAATGAGCAGTTCTTC.

V and J are TRBV11-2 and TRBJ2-1; D gene unclear. Germline-derived CDR1 and CDR2 are SGHAT and FQNNGV. This CDR3 region has 15 residues. The ends were cut back, 6 bases at V and 0 bases at J, with 12 bases in the middle. CDR3 protein: CASSMGRRSYNEQFF. The CDR3 region has the DNA TGTGCCAGCAGTATGGGCAGACGCTCCTACAATGAGCAGTTCTTC.

Ten or more counts support this clone. V is TRBV7-2 and J is TRBJ2-1; 9 bases map to TRBD2. Trimming cost V 5 bases and J 7 bases; bases outside gene matches: 9. The CDR3 length is 15 residues. Per germline, CDR1 SGHTA and CDR2 FQGNSA. Here the CDR3 reads CASSPNSGSYNEQFF. The DNA for the CDR3 is TGTGCCAGCAGCCCCAATAGCGGGAGTTATAATGAGCAGTTCTTC.

This clone has just a few counts. This sequence joins TRBV6-1 and TRBJ1-2; 8 bases align to TRBD1. Germline lookup yields CDR1 MNHNS and CDR2 SASEGT. Trimming at V came to 1 base and at J to 4 bases, leaving 2 bases not matched to a gene. This CDR3 has 14 residues. CDR3 sequence reads: CASSEGTGLYGYTF. CDR3 bases: TGTGCCAGCAGTGAAGGGACAGGGCTCTATGGCTACACCTTC.

This clone was observed many times. V and J are TRBV15 and TRBJ1-4; D is possibly TRBD1 (6 bases). Germline values: CDR1 LNHNV, CDR2 YYDKDF (reference sequence). CDR3 length: 16 residues. The V end lost 2 bases, the J end lost 0 bases, and 10 bases lay between the germline ends. Here the CDR3 DNA reads TGTGCCACCAGCAGATCCGCAGGGGCAACTAATGAAAAACTGTTTTTT. It is translated as CATSRSAGATNEKLFF.

At least ten counts were recorded for this clone. The chain combines TRBV6-1 with TRBJ1-1; D remains unclear. V lost 5 bases and J 0 bases, leaving 13 bases between the germline ends. The germline CDR1 and CDR2 sequences are MNHNS and SASEGT. The CDR3 spans 15 residues. Here the CDR3 reads CASSPSAGLNTEAFF. In DNA form, the CDR3 reads TGTGCCAGCAGTCCCTCAGCAGGACTGAACACTGAAGCTTTCTTT.

The table lists this clone with many counts. The rearrangement joins TRBV14 to TRBJ2-3; 8 positions match TRBD2. CDR3 size: 13 residues. CDR1 and CDR2 from the germline V gene are SGHDN and FVKESK. Trimming removed 4 bases from V and 13 bases from J; junction bases left unmatched: 10. The CDR3 DNA is TGTGCCAGCAGCCGACAGCGGGGGACCCCGGAGTATTTT. This sequence encodes CASSRQRGTPEYF. Combining the CDR3 with reference TRBV14 and TRBJ2-3 gives the whole variable domain EAGVTQFPSHSVIEKGQTVTLRCDPISGHDNLYWYRRVMGKEIKFLLHFVKESKQDESGMPNNRFLAERTGGTYSTLKVQPAELEDSGVYFCASSRQRGTPEYFGPGTRLTVL.

Many counts were recorded for this clone. This chain connects TRBV18 to TRBJ1-5, with 10 positions matching TRBD1. V lost 3 bases and J lost 7; bases outside the gene matches: 6. The length of the CDR3 is 15 residues. Germline V gene data show CDR1 as KGHSH and CDR2 as LQKENI. The CDR3 reads CASSPGQGTGQPQHF. The CDR3 DNA sequence: TGTGCCAGCTCACCGGGACAGGGGACCGGGCAGCCCCAGCATTTT.

This chain connects TRBV4-1 to TRBJ2-1, with 9 bases lining up with TRBD1. The CDR3 length is 13 residues. J gave up 10 bases and V 6 bases, and 7 bases lay outside the gene matches. CDR1 is MGHRA and CDR2 is YSYEKL in the germline V gene. CDR3 in amino acids: CASRDTGGSEQFF. Here the CDR3 DNA reads TGCGCCAGCAGGGATACAGGGGGCTCGGAGCAGTTCTTC.

This clone was recorded at least ten times. The rearrangement uses TRBV10-1 and TRBJ2-1, with TRBD2 matching 7 bases. The CDR3 contains 15 residues. The V and J ends lost 4 bases and 7 bases, in that order; junction bases with no gene match: 10. Per germline, CDR1 WNHNN and CDR2 SYGVQD (reference sequence). The CDR3 region has the DNA TGCGCCAGCAGTGTAACGGCGGGAGCGGGGAATGAGCAGTTCTTC. It encodes CASSVTAGAGNEQFF.

This clone has ten or more counts. This chain connects TRBV6-2 or TRBV6-3 to TRBJ2-7, with TRBD2 matching over 9 bases. The trim removed 4 bases at V and 0 bases at J, leaving 4 bases unmatched. Germline assignment: CDR1 MNHEY and CDR2 SVGEGT. The CDR3 covers 15 residues. The CDR3 sequence: CASSSLTSGSYEQYF. CDR3 sequence (DNA): TGTGCCAGCAGTTCCCTGACTAGCGGCTCCTACGAGCAGTACTTC.

This clone was observed many times. The chain is built from TRBV9 and TRBJ1-2; possibly TRBD1 for D (5 bases). Germline values: CDR1 SGDLS, CDR2 YYNGEE. V was trimmed by 0 bases and J by 4 bases, leaving 13 bases between them. CDR3 length: 15 residues. For the CDR3, the DNA is TGTGCCAGCAGCGTAGGACCGGGGCTGGGCTATGGCTACACCTTC. Amino acid sequence: CASSVGPGLGYGYTF.

This clone was found many times. This chain joins TRBV13 and TRBJ2-1; D tentatively reads TRBD1 or TRBD2 (5 bases each). Trimming shortened V by 10 bases and J by 5 bases, and 24 bases separated the two germline ends. CDR3 length: 16 amino acids. In germline, CDR1 is PRHDT, CDR2 FYEKMQ (reference sequence). CDR3 protein: CATYRLGETVDNEQFF. The CDR3 DNA sequence: TGTGCCACTTATCGACTGGGGGAGACAGTCGACAATGAGCAGTTCTTC.

At least ten counts were recorded for this clone. The rearrangement uses TRBV11-1 and TRBJ1-4; D gene unclear. V gave up 3 bases and J gave up 8 bases, with 10 bases separating them. Germline CDR1 SGHAT, CDR2 FQDESV (reference sequence). The CDR3 contains 13 residues. Here the CDR3 reads CASSFPGSEKLFF. The CDR3 bases are TGTGCCAGCAGCTTCCCCGGGAGCGAAAAACTGTTTTTT.

Ten or more counts support this clone. The J gene is TRBJ2-3, the V gene TRBV27; D is perhaps TRBD1 (6 bases). Trimming removed 2 bases from V and 1 base from J, with 13 bases in between. This CDR3 has 16 amino acids. Germline assignment: CDR1 MNHEY and CDR2 SMNVEV (reference sequence). The CDR3 region has the DNA TGTGCCAGCAGTTTAGTAGGGGGATATGGCACAGATACGCAGTATTTT. Translation gives CASSLVGGYGTDTQYF.